This entry is about one T cell receptor (beta chain). Its target is not known. By phenotype, naive CD8+ T cells were CD45RO-CCR7+CD27+CD95-. The data were obtained in a study of CXCR3-negative and CXCR3-positive naive CD8 T cells. Study results and caveats: No difference in surface CD5 was seen between naive subsets, and TCR strength was inferred from TRB CDR3 properties. For naive cells, CXCR3-negative and CXCR3-positive subsets had similar TRBV-TRBJ usage; for memory cells, usage differed.

Each TRB cDNA library was prepared by 5' RACE (with UMI labels). TCRdb re-called the 5' RACE reads and catalogs CDR3 proteins one per entry, DNA excluded. The listing records some 67,000 distinct CDR3 sequences. Germline values: CDR1 MNHEY, CDR2 SVGEGT. This CDR3 comprises 19 residues. This sequence joins TRBV6-2 or TRBV6-3 and TRBJ2-7; the D gene TCRdb calls, TRBD1, cannot be checked with no DNA. The sample comprised naive CXCR3- CD8+ T cells from blood. Subset defined: CD45RO-CCR7+CD27+CD95- naive CD8+ T cells lacking CXCR3 (TNR3-). This sequence was found in a human donor in good health. Some clones in this sample may be carry-over from other donors' samples. Here the CDR3 reads CASSYSLSPDRRIAYEQYF.